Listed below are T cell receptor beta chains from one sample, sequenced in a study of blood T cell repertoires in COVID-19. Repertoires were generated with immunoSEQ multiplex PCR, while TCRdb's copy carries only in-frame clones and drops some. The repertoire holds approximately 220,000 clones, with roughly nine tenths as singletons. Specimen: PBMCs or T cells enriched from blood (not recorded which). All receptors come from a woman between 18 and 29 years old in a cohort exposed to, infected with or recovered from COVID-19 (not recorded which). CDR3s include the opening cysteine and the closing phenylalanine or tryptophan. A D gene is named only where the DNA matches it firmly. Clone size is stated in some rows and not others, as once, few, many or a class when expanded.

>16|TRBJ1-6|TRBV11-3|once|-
CASSSRGQLYNSPLHF
TGTGCCAGCAGCTCCAGGGGACAACTTTATAATTCACCCCTCCACTTT
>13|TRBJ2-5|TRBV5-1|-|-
CASSLGVQETQYF
TGCGCCAGCAGCTTAGGGGTCCAAGAGACCCAGTACTTC
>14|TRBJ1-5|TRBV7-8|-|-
CASSANRAGQPQHF
TGTGCCAGCAGCGCGAACAGGGCAGGGCAGCCCCAGCATTTT
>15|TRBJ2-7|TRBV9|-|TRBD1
CASTKKDRGDHEQYF
TGTGCCAGCACCAAGAAGGACAGGGGAGACCACGAGCAGTACTTC
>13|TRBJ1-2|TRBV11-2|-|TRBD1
CASSPGGHYGYTF
TGTGCCAGCAGCCCAGGGGGCCACTATGGCTACACCTTC
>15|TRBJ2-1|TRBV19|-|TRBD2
CASRPSGATYNEQFF
TGTGCCAGTAGACCTAGCGGGGCCACCTACAATGAGCAGTTCTTC
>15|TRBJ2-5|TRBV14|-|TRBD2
CASSPWTSGQETQYF
TGTGCCAGCAGCCCTTGGACTAGCGGCCAAGAGACCCAGTACTTC
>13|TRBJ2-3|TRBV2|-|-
CASSGDTTDTQYF
TGTGCCAGCAGCGGGGACACCACAGATACGCAGTATTTT
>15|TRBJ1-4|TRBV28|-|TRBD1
CASSLTGTGVEKLFF
TGTGCCAGCAGTCTTACCGGGACAGGGGTGGAAAAACTGTTTTTT
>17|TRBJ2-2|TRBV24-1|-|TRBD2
CATSDPGTSGNSGELFF
TGTGCCACCAGTGACCCAGGGACTAGCGGGAACTCCGGGGAGCTGTTTTTT
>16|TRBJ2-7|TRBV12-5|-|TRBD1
CASGRTGTGFFYEQYF
TGTGCTAGTGGGCGGACGGGGACAGGGTTTTTCTACGAGCAGTACTTC
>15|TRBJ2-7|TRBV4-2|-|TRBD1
CASSQDDRGHYEQYF
TGTGCCAGCAGCCAAGATGACAGGGGCCATTACGAGCAGTACTTC
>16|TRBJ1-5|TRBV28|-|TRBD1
CASTGQGILSNQPQHF
TGTGCCAGCACGGGACAGGGGATTCTTAGCAATCAGCCCCAGCATTTT
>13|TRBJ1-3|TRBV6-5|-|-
CAGGETSGNTIYF
TGTGCCGGCGGGGAGACCTCTGGAAACACCATATATTTT
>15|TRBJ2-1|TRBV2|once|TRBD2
CASSGRLAGGNEQFF
TGTGCCAGCAGTGGTAGACTAGCGGGGGGCAATGAGCAGTTCTTC
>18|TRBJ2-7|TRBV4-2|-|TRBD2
CASSQGGYAGGFTYEQYF
TGTGCCAGCAGCCAGGGAGGTTACGCGGGAGGGTTTACCTACGAGCAGTACTTC
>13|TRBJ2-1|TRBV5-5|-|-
CASSLERNNEQFF
TGTGCCAGCAGCTTGGAGAGGAATAATGAGCAGTTCTTC
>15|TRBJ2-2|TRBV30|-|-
CAWSVVGGSTGELFF
TGTGCCTGGAGTGTAGTGGGGGGAAGCACCGGGGAGCTGTTTTTT
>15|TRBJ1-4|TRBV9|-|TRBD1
CASSSPGTGSEKLFF
TGTGCCAGCAGCTCGCCGGGGACAGGGTCTGAAAAACTGTTTTTT
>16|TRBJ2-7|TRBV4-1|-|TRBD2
CASSQGPGGSSYEQYF
TGCGCCAGCAGCCAAGGGCCGGGAGGCAGCTCCTACGAGCAGTACTTC
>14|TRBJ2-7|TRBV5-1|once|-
CASSFDGATYEQYF
TGCGCCAGCAGCTTTGATGGGGCCACCTACGAGCAGTACTTC
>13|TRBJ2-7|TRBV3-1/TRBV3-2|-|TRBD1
CASSPDRSYEQYF
TGTGCCAGCAGCCCGGACAGGTCCTACGAGCAGTACTTC